This TCR beta chain emerged from a study of early T cells in non-severe SARS-CoV-2 infection. Individual cDNA molecules were tagged with unique molecular identifiers. TCRdb recomputed calls from the 5' RACE reads with MiXCR, one row per CDR3 protein. Here the sample spans about 41,000 distinct CDR3 sequences, 11% being singletons. Findings of the study overall: Anti-spike CD8 specificities were favored by VDJdb matching, whose results missed private and CD4 specificities.

In its sample, this clonotype was seen many times. Its cognate antigen is unknown. Sequencing was performed on whole blood. This clonotype originated in an adult who was a healthcare worker with PCR-confirmed SARS-CoV-2 infection or an uninfected control (not recorded which).

In DNA form, the CDR3 reads TGTGCCAGCAGGCCAACAGGAGTCCAATCTGGGGCCAACGTCCTGACTTTC. It codes for CASRPTGVQSGANVLTF. This chain connects TRBV12-3 or TRBV12-4 to TRBJ2-6, with a weak D call TRBD1 (5 bases). V was clipped by 6 bases and J by 1 base, with 16 bases between them. The CDR3 consists of 17 residues.